The rows below give T cell receptor beta chains drawn from one sample of a study of identical twins. Via MiXCR, TCRdb re-called the 5' RACE reads, giving one row per CDR3 protein. The sample records about 920,000 distinct CDR3 sequences, about 12% being singletons. In addition, the sample was reused for a study of yellow fever vaccine responses in identical twins.

Sequencing was done on a sample of PBMCs. All receptors derive from a woman aged 18-29 years in good health. The CDR3 runs from the conserved cysteine through the conserved F or W. D genes are given only for firm matches. The size of a clone is reported for some rows only, either as once, few or many, or as a class for expanded clones.

J gene | D gene | V gene | clone size | CDR3 DNA | CDR3 protein
TRBJ2-2 | TRBD1 | TRBV4-1 | few | TGCGCCAGCAGCCAGACAGGGGGGCGTGCCGGGGAGCTGTTTTTT | CASSQTGGRAGELFF
TRBJ2-5 | - | TRBV6-1 | few | TGTGCCAGCAGCCCAGACCTGGGGGCGTGGGAGACCCAGTACTTC | CASSPDLGAWETQYF
TRBJ2-3 | TRBD2 | TRBV7-6 | - | TGTGCCAGCAGCTTAGGACTAGCGGGAGGGAGAGATACGCAGTATTTT | CASSLGLAGGRDTQYF
TRBJ2-1 | - | TRBV9 | few | TGTGCCAGCAGCGTAGAAGCGGGCCGTCTCAATGAGCAGTTCTTC | CASSVEAGRLNEQFF
TRBJ1-1 | TRBD1 | TRBV28 | - | TGTGCCAGCAGTTTTGGGACAGGGGGCCGTTTCAGCACTGAAGCTTTCTTT | CASSFGTGGRFSTEAFF
TRBJ2-1 | TRBD2 | TRBV20-1 | few | TGCAGTGCTAGAGATATCAGCGGGGGTAGCGGAAATGAGCAGTTCTTC | CSARDISGGSGNEQFF
TRBJ2-3 | TRBD2 | TRBV12-3/TRBV12-4 | many | TGTGCCAGCAGTTTAACCGGGACTACCCGCACAGATACGCAGTATTTT | CASSLTGTTRTDTQYF
TRBJ2-1 | TRBD2 | TRBV10-3 | few | TGTGCCATCTCCCGTACTGGACTAGCGGGTAACAATGAGCAGTTCTTC | CAISRTGLAGNNEQFF
TRBJ2-3 | TRBD2 | TRBV24-1 | - | TGTGCCACCAGTGGCGGGAGTCCAGATACGCAGTATTTT | CATSGGSPDTQYF
TRBJ2-6 | - | TRBV6-1 | few | TGTGCCAGCAGTCTCCAATTCTCTGGGTCCAACGTCCTGACTTTC | CASSLQFSGSNVLTF
TRBJ2-5 | - | TRBV11-2 | - | TGTGCCAGCAGCAGCCAGGCGGGGCTGGGGGAGACCCAGTACTTC | CASSSQAGLGETQYF
TRBJ2-5 | - | TRBV28 | few | TGTGCCAGCAGTTTCGGAGGGCCCGGTGAGACCCAGTACTTC | CASSFGGPGETQYF
TRBJ2-7 | TRBD1 | TRBV3-1 | - | TGTGCCAGCAGCCGATACAGGGGGCGCGAGCAGTACTTC | CASSRYRGREQYF
TRBJ2-7 | TRBD2 | TRBV12-3/TRBV12-4 | few | TGTGCCAGCAGTTCGGGACTAGCGGGAGCTCACGAGCAGTACTTC | CASSSGLAGAHEQYF
TRBJ2-7 | TRBD2 | TRBV7-2 | few | TGTGCCAGCAGCTATAAGGCTAGCGGCTCCTACGAGCAGTACTTC | CASSYKASGSYEQYF
TRBJ2-1 | - | TRBV6-6 | many | TGTGCCAGCAGTTCGAATCAGGGTTCTGAGCAGTTCTTC | CASSSNQGSEQFF
TRBJ1-1 | - | TRBV11-3 | few | TGTGCCAGCAGCTTAGATCGGAGGGGGGCTTTCTTT | CASSLDRRGAFF
TRBJ2-1 | TRBD2 | TRBV5-5 | - | TGTGCCAGCAGCGCGGGACTAGCGAACTCCTACAATGAGCAGTTCTTC | CASSAGLANSYNEQFF
TRBJ1-1 | - | TRBV4-1 | many | TGCGCCAGCAGCCAAGATCCCAGGAACACTGAAGCTTTCTTT | CASSQDPRNTEAFF
TRBJ2-1 | TRBD2 | TRBV5-1 | few | TGCGCCAGCAGCGGGGGACTAGCGGGAGATGGTGAGCAGTTCTTC | CASSGGLAGDGEQFF
TRBJ2-3 | - | TRBV5-5 | few | TGTGCCAGCAGCTTTAAAGATTGGACAGACACAGATACGCAGTATTTT | CASSFKDWTDTDTQYF
TRBJ2-7 | TRBD2 | TRBV7-7 | once | TGTGCCAGCAGCTTATCCATGGCGGGAGTTAACGAGCAGTACTTC | CASSLSMAGVNEQYF
TRBJ2-7 | - | TRBV13 | - | TGTGCCAGCAGCCGAAAGGTGACCTCCTACGAGCAGTACTTC | CASSRKVTSYEQYF
TRBJ2-7 | - | TRBV29-1 | few | TGCAGCGTTGGGCCTCCGGGACCCGGGGGTACCTACGAGCAGTACTTC | CSVGPPGPGGTYEQYF
TRBJ1-6 | - | TRBV7-2 | - | TGTGCCAGCAGCTTAGCGGCCGACTATAATTCACCCCTCCACTTT | CASSLAADYNSPLHF
TRBJ2-1 | TRBD1 | TRBV12-3/TRBV12-4 | few | TGTGCCAGCACCGGGGACAGTTCCTACAATGAGCAGTTCTTC | CASTGDSSYNEQFF
TRBJ2-2 | TRBD2 | TRBV15 | few | TGTGCCACCAGCAGACAACTGGGGGGACTAGCAAACACCGGGGAGCTGTTTTTT | CATSRQLGGLANTGELFF